These 32 T cell receptor beta chains share one sample of origin, sequenced in a study of blood T cells in healthy people across ages. Primers used in a second PCR of roughly 7 to 12 cycles were a sample-barcoded 5' primer and a J-beta primer mix. TCRdb reanalysed the 5' RACE reads using MiXCR and keeps one entry per CDR3 protein. The sample consists of over 1.5 million distinct CDR3 sequences, 40% to 55% of them appearing once. Sequencing used blood. The receptors stem from a woman between 40 and 50 years old in good health.

This clonotype has more than one count but fewer than ten. The rearrangement links TRBV4-2 to TRBJ2-7; the D is unclear. V was cut by 1 base and J by 7 bases, with 11 bases left in between. The CDR3 runs 13 residues. CDR1 is LGHNA and CDR2 is YNFKEQ in the germline V gene. The CDR3 reads CASSQVARLEQYF. The DNA of the CDR3 is TGTGCCAGCAGCCAAGTAGCTCGGTTAGAGCAGTACTTC.

This clonotype was seen only a few times. The chain recombines TRBV12-3 or TRBV12-4 with TRBJ1-2; D unresolved. V gave up 6 bases and J gave up 7 bases, with 9 bases separating them. The CDR3 consists of 11 residues. This CDR3 reads CASSTIGGYTF. CDR3 sequence (DNA): TGTGCCAGCAGCACGATTGGTGGCTACACCTTC.

The chain couples TRBV2 to TRBJ1-5; no clear D gene. The CDR3 covers 11 residues. Trimming pared 6 bases from V and 12 bases from J, leaving 12 bases between. CDR1 and CDR2 (germline): SNHLY, FYNNEI. The CDR3 nucleotides are TGTGCCAGCAGGAGTGCCAGGAACCAGCATTTT. Protein product: CASRSARNQHF.

This clonotype turned up a few times. The J gene is TRBJ2-3, the V gene TRBV12-3 or TRBV12-4; perhaps D is TRBD1 or TRBD2 (5 bases each). The V and J ends lost 3 bases and 2 bases respectively, with 12 bases between them. The CDR3 loop spans 15 amino acids. Written as DNA, the CDR3 is TGTGCCAGCAGTTTGAGATCCGGGACCACAGATACGCAGTATTTT. Residues: CASSLRSGTTDTQYF.

This clonotype was seen repeatedly, ten times or more. The chain recombines TRBV7-2 with TRBJ2-7; 9 nucleotides agree with TRBD2. V lost 5 bases, J lost 5 bases, and 10 bases stayed unmatched. The CDR3 contains 15 residues. Germline V gene data show CDR1 as SGHTA and CDR2 as FQGNSA. CDR3 sequence reads: CASSRLSGGSHEQYF. The CDR3 DNA is TGTGCCAGCAGCCGTCTTAGCGGGGGCAGCCACGAGCAGTACTTC.

This clonotype occurred many times. V is TRBV7-9 and J is TRBJ2-7, with 8 nucleotides matching TRBD1. Germline V CDR1 and CDR2: SEHNR, FQNEAQ (reference sequence). CDR3 size: 17 residues. V lost 5 bases to trimming and J lost 3 bases; unmatched junction nucleotides: 15. CDR3 sequence: CASSPTPGQGYDYEQYF. CDR3 DNA: TGTGCCAGCAGCCCTACCCCAGGACAGGGTTATGACTACGAGCAGTACTTC.

This chain uses TRBV20-1 with TRBJ2-7; TRBD1 is a possible D gene (5 bases). The end of the DNA aligns better with TRBJ2-5, so the J call may be wrong. The CDR3 has 15 residues. Looked up from germline, CDR1 is DFQATT and CDR2 is SNEGSKA (reference sequence). The CDR3 is CSAGDQGVAKETQYF. In DNA, the CDR3 is TGCAGTGCTGGGGATCAAGGGGTAGCTAAGGAGACCCAGTACTTC.

This clonotype appeared a few times. The chain recombines TRBV24-1 with TRBJ2-1, with 10 bases fitting TRBD2. The length of the CDR3 is 21 residues. Germline V gives CDR1 KGHDR, CDR2 SFDVKD. J lost 0 bases, V lost 1 base, and 14 bases had no gene match. CDR3 protein: CATSDFSSGAGGLSSYNEQFF. The CDR3 DNA is TGTGCCACCAGTGATTTTTCTTCCGGAGCGGGGGGGCTGAGCTCCTACAATGAGCAGTTCTTC.

The V call is TRBV12-3 or TRBV12-4, the J call TRBJ2-4, with 8 bases aligning to TRBD1. The closer fit of TRBJ2-7 to the DNA end suggests the J call may be wrong. This CDR3 spans 14 amino acids. The CDR3 reads CASSRTGPAYEQYF. In DNA, the CDR3 is TGTGCCAGCAGTCGGACAGGGCCAGCCTACGAGCAGTACTTC.

The rearrangement joins TRBV20-1 to TRBJ2-5; TRBD2 might be the D (6 bases). The last part of the DNA fits TRBJ2-7 better; the J call may be wrong. This CDR3 contains 13 residues. Looked up from germline, CDR1 is DFQATT and CDR2 is SNEGSKA (reference sequence). The CDR3 protein is CSANGGAEYEQYF. The CDR3 coding sequence is TGCAGTGCTAACGGGGGTGCTGAGTACGAGCAGTACTTC.

This rearrangement joins TRBV7-2 to TRBJ2-3; 9 bases are shared with TRBD2. Per germline, CDR1 SGHTA and CDR2 FQGNSA. V trimming: 5 bases; J trimming: 6 bases; junction bases outside the gene matches: 9. This CDR3 is 15 amino acids long. CDR3: CASSRPSGDGDTQYF. As DNA, the CDR3 is TGTGCCAGCAGCCGCCCTAGCGGGGATGGGGATACGCAGTATTTT.

The gene calls are TRBV7-9 and TRBJ1-4, with D maybe TRBD1 (6 bases). The CDR3 runs to 16 residues. Germline-derived CDR1 and CDR2 are SEHNR and FQNEAQ (reference sequence). Trimming shortened V by 6 bases and J by 5 bases, and 19 bases separated the two germline ends. CDR3 in DNA: TGTGCCAGCAGACGCACAGGGACCAGGGCGAATGAAAAACTGTTTTTT. It codes for CASRRTGTRANEKLFF.

This rearrangement joins TRBV12-5 to TRBJ2-3, with 8 bases matching TRBD1. Unmatched junction bases numbered 10, after V lost 4 bases and J lost 7 bases. The CDR3 runs 15 residues. Germline V gene sequence: CDR1 LGHNT, CDR2 FRNRAP. The CDR3: CASGSPRDRRNTQYF. The CDR3 DNA follows: TGTGCTAGTGGTTCCCCGCGGGACAGGAGGAATACGCAGTATTTT.

The chain is built from TRBV7-9 and TRBJ1-2; 7 nucleotides line up with TRBD1. This CDR3 spans 15 amino acids. Germline trimming cut 1 base from V and 6 bases from J; bases unmatched to any gene: 8. Germline values: CDR1 SEHNR, CDR2 FQNEAQ (reference sequence). The CDR3: CASSLGSGTENGYTF. CDR3 DNA sequence: TGTGCCAGCAGCTTAGGGAGCGGGACAGAAAATGGCTACACCTTC.

This clonotype has a handful of counts. The chain joins TRBV7-9 to TRBJ2-1, with D perhaps given as TRBD1 or TRBD2 (5 bases each). CDR3 length equals 12 residues. The germline V and J ends were trimmed by 5 bases and 10 bases, with 12 bases remaining between them. Germline assignment: CDR1 SEHNR and CDR2 FQNEAQ (reference sequence). CDR3 in DNA: TGTGCCAGCAGCCCCCTGGGGGTCGAGCAGTTCTTC. Protein product: CASSPLGVEQFF.

The chain joins TRBV6-6 to TRBJ2-1; D remains ambiguous. The J call is in doubt because the DNA end fits TRBJ2-7 better. The germline V gene encodes CDR1 MNHNY and CDR2 SVGAGI (reference sequence). CDR3 length equals 15 residues. The CDR3 spells CASTEALEPYNEQYF. The CDR3 nucleotides are TGTGCCAGCACCGAGGCTCTAGAACCCTACAATGAGCAGTACTTC.

The CDR3 protein is CASSYVQPQETQYF. The DNA of the CDR3 is TGTGCCAGCAGTTACGTACAGCCCCAAGAGACCCAGTACTTC. The chain links TRBV6-2 or TRBV6-3 to TRBJ2-5; D is unclear. V lost 2 bases and J 1 base, leaving 8 bases between the germline ends. The CDR3 sequence is 14 residues long. Germline V gives CDR1 MNHEY, CDR2 SVGEGT.

This chain connects TRBV28 to TRBJ1-2, with D possibly being TRBD1 (5 bases). The CDR3 covers 13 residues. Trimming cost V 2 bases and J 8 bases, with 12 bases left between them. Germline loops: CDR1 MDHEN, CDR2 SYDVKM. CDR3 residues: CASSLMRAGGYTF. The CDR3 nucleotides are TGTGCCAGCAGTTTAATGAGGGCAGGGGGCTACACCTTC.

This clonotype was seen a few times. The CDR3, as DNA: TGCGCCAGCAGCCGGGGACTAGCGGGGGCGGAAGGCTCCTACAATGAGCAGTTCTTC. This encodes CASSRGLAGAEGSYNEQFF. The chain links TRBV4-1 to TRBJ2-1; 14 bases fit TRBD2. The length of the CDR3 is 19 residues. Trimming at V came to 4 bases and at J to 0 bases, leaving 8 bases not matched to a gene. Germline CDR1 is MGHRA and CDR2 is YSYEKL.

This clonotype was counted between two and nine times. This chain joins TRBV7-9 and TRBJ2-1, with D possibly being TRBD1 or TRBD2 (5 bases each). The CDR3 totals 14 residues. V lost 3 bases to trimming and J lost 3 bases, with 9 bases between them. CDR1 SEHNR and CDR2 FQNEAQ come from the germline V gene (reference sequence). The CDR3 spells CASSLGPIYNEQFF. In nucleotides, the CDR3 is TGTGCCAGCAGCTTGGGACCAATCTACAATGAGCAGTTCTTC.

V gene TRBV7-2 combines with J gene TRBJ2-3; D remains ambiguous. Trimming removed 3 bases at V and 7 bases at J, with 8 bases between. Germline-derived CDR1 and CDR2 are SGHTA and FQGNSA. The CDR3 covers 12 residues. CDR3 coding DNA: TGTGCCAGCAGCTTGGAATTGAATACGCAGTATTTT. Translating it yields CASSLELNTQYF.

V and J are TRBV5-5 and TRBJ2-3, with TRBD1 matching 7 bases. The germline gives CDR1 SGHKS, CDR2 YYEKEE (reference sequence). After removal of 4 bases from V and 0 bases from J, the junction contained 8 bases not matched to a gene. The CDR3 has 16 residues. CDR3 residues: CASSKSTGSSTDTQYF. In nucleotides, the CDR3 is TGTGCCAGCAGCAAATCGACAGGGTCGAGCACAGATACGCAGTATTTT.

The CDR3, as DNA: TGCAGTGCTAGAGGGGGCCTACTAGAGACCCAGTACTTC. Translated: CSARGGLLETQYF. The chain employs TRBV20-1 and TRBJ2-5; D is perhaps TRBD1 (5 bases). The CDR3 runs 13 residues. Germline V lookup: CDR1 DFQATT, CDR2 SNEGSKA (reference sequence). Trimming stripped 1 base from V and 4 bases from J, with 10 bases between.

Only a few counts were recorded for this clonotype. V and J are TRBV20-1 and TRBJ1-2; D gene uncertain. The germline V and J ends were trimmed by 3 bases and 8 bases, with 13 bases remaining between them. The germline V gene has CDR1 DFQATT and CDR2 SNEGSKA (reference sequence). The CDR3 is 12 amino acids. For the CDR3, the DNA is TGCAGTGCTAGTCCTGGAGTCGGCGGCTACACCTTC. Its translation is CSASPGVGGYTF.

The V gene is TRBV20-1, the J gene TRBJ2-1; D is uncertain. Between the trimmed V and J ends, which lost 3 bases and 6 bases, there was a span of 15 bases. Per germline, CDR1 DFQATT and CDR2 SNEGSKA (reference sequence). The CDR3 loop spans 14 amino acids. CDR3 DNA: TGCAGTGCTAGGGTAGTAGTGTGGGGCAATGAGCAGTTCTTC. It specifies CSARVVVWGNEQFF.

V usage is TRBV7-9 and J usage is TRBJ1-5; D is unclear. The CDR3 totals 14 residues. Deletions cut 7 bases from V and 0 bases from J, with 10 bases between. Germline CDR1 and CDR2: SEHNR and FQNEAQ (reference sequence). DNA of the CDR3: TGTGCCAGCACCCCGGGCAGTAGCAATCAGCCCCAGCATTTT. This translates into CASTPGSSNQPQHF.

This chain connects TRBV4-1 to TRBJ1-2; 8 nucleotides agree with TRBD1. With V trimmed by 1 base and J by 7 bases, 11 bases remained unmatched. Per the germline V gene, CDR1 is MGHRA and CDR2 is YSYEKL. The CDR3 is 16 residues long. CDR3 loop: CASSQVFRQGASGYTF. CDR3 nucleotides: TGCGCCAGCAGCCAAGTTTTTCGTCAGGGGGCATCTGGCTACACCTTC.

J is TRBJ2-5 and V is TRBV7-2, with 7 positions matching TRBD2. The CDR3 runs to 17 residues. Germline CDR1 is SGHTA and CDR2 is FQGNSA. Trimming removed 2 bases from V and 2 bases from J; junction bases left unmatched: 11. In DNA form, the CDR3 reads TGTGCCAGCAGCTTAAGGCGTCGACTAGCCGAACAAGAGACCCAGTACTTC. Its protein product is CASSLRRRLAEQETQYF. Supplemented by reference TRBV7-2 and TRBJ2-5, the full variable domain reads GAGVSQSPSNKVTEKGKDVELRCDPISGHTALYWYRQSLGQGLEFLIYFQGNSAPDKSGLPSDRFSAERTGGSVSTLTIQRTQQEDSAVYLCASSLRRRLAEQETQYFGPGTRLLVL.

The V call is TRBV7-9, the J call TRBJ2-1, with 11 bases lining up with TRBD1. The CDR3 covers 16 residues. The germline V gene encodes CDR1 SEHNR and CDR2 FQNEAQ (reference sequence). V lost 4 bases to trimming and J lost 8 bases; unmatched junction nucleotides: 10. The DNA of the CDR3 is TGTGCCAGCAGCTGGTACCGGACAGGGGGCAGGGATGAGCAGTTCTTC. It is translated as CASSWYRTGGRDEQFF. Drawing the rest from reference TRBV7-9 and TRBJ2-1, the complete variable domain is DTGVSQNPRHKITKRGQNVTFRCDPISEHNRLYWYRQTLGQGPEFLTYFQNEAQLEKSRLLSDRFSAERPKGSFSTLEIQRTEQGDSAMYLCASSWYRTGGRDEQFFGPGTRLTVL.

V gene TRBV6-5 combines with J gene TRBJ2-1, with D possibly being TRBD2 (5 bases). This CDR3 contains 14 residues. CDR1 and CDR2 from the germline V gene are MNHEY and SVGAGI. Trimming took 2 bases from V and 6 from J, leaving 11 bases between them. The CDR3 DNA sequence: TGTGCCAGCAGTTACGGAGAGGGCCCCAATGAGCAGTTCTTC. Translated: CASSYGEGPNEQFF.

V gene TRBV7-2 combines with J gene TRBJ2-1, with 15 bases identical to TRBD2. This CDR3 spans 17 amino acids. With 5 bases clipped from V and 3 bases from J, the junction kept 5 bases outside the gene matches. Germline V CDR1 and CDR2: SGHTA, FQGNSA. The CDR3 protein is CASSRTSGGVDYNEQFF. In DNA form, the CDR3 reads TGTGCCAGCAGCCGGACTAGCGGGGGGGTCGACTACAATGAGCAGTTCTTC.

This chain joins TRBV28 and TRBJ1-2, with 10 bases aligning to TRBD1. Looked up from germline, CDR1 is MDHEN and CDR2 is SYDVKM. V was pared by 4 bases and J by 1 base, with 12 bases of the junction left unmatched. CDR3 length: 18 residues. The CDR3 DNA follows: TGTGCCAGCAGTTCTCCCGGGACAGGGGATTATATTAACTATGGCTACACCTTC. Amino acid sequence: CASSSPGTGDYINYGYTF.